This T cell receptor beta chain was recovered during a study of control samples from healthy donors and cancer patients. Clones were sequenced by immunoSEQ multiplex PCR, and TCRdb holds only the in-frame ones, with some missing. The data show some 170,000 clones, around 94% seen once. Trimming removed 4 bases from V and 2 bases from J, with 12 bases in between. The CDR3 runs to 14 residues. CDR1 is LNHDA and CDR2 is SQIVND in the germline V gene (reference sequence). The receptor was derived from a man aged 55 to 69 with colorectal cancer. The chain combines TRBV19 with TRBJ2-7; D tentatively reads TRBD1 or TRBD2 (6 bases each). The sequencing input was PBMCs. The CDR3, as DNA: TGTGCCAGTAGTAGGGGGGCGGAAACCTACGAGCAGTACTTC. This sequence encodes CASSRGAETYEQYF.